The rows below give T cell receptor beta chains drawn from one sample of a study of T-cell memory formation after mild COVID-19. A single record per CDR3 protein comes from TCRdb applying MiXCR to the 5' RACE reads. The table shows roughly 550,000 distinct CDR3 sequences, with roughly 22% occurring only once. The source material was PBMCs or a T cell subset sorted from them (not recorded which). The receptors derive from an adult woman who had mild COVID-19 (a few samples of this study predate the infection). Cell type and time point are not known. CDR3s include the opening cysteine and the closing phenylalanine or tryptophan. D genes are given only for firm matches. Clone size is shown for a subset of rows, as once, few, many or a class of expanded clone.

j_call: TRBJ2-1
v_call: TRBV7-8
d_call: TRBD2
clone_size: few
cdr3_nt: TGTGCCAGCAGCCCCCGGACTAGCGGGACATCAAGGGAGCAGTTCTTC
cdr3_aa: CASSPRTSGTSREQFF

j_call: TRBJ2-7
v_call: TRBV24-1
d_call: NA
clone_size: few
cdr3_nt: TGTGCCACCAGTGATTCGAGGCACGAGCAGTACTTC
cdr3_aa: CATSDSRHEQYF

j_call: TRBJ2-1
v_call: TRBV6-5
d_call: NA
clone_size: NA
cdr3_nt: TGTGCCAGCGGTTCGAGGGTGGGCGACAATGAGCAGTTCTTC
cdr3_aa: CASGSRVGDNEQFF

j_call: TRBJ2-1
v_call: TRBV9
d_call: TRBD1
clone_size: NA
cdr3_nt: TGTGCCAGCCAGACAGGGGCCGCCTACAATGAGCAGTTCTTC
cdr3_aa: CASQTGAAYNEQFF

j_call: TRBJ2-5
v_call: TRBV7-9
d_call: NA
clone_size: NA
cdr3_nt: TGTGCCAGCAGCTCCCCCTTTGGCCAAGAGACCCAGTACTTC
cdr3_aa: CASSSPFGQETQYF

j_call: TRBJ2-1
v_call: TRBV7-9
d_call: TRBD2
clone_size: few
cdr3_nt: TGTGCCAGCAGCTTAGGGGGACTAGCGGTCATCTACAATGAGCAGTTCTTC
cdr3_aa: CASSLGGLAVIYNEQFF

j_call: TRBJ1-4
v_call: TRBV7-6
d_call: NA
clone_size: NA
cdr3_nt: TGTGCCAGCAGCCCATTAGGGAATGAAAAACTGTTTTTT
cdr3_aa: CASSPLGNEKLFF

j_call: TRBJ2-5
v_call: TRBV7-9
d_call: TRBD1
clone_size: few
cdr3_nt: TGTGCCAGCAGCTTACGAGGGGGCGAATATCAAGAGACCCAGTACTTC
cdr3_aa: CASSLRGGEYQETQYF

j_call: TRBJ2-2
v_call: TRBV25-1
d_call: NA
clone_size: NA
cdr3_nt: TGTGCCAGCACCCCGGGAACGGGGGAAGGGCACACCGGGGAGCTGTTTTTT
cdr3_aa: CASTPGTGEGHTGELFF

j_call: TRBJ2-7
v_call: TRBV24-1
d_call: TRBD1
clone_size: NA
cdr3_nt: TGTGCCACCAGTGATCCGGGACAGGCAGGCGAGCAGTACTTC
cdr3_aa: CATSDPGQAGEQYF

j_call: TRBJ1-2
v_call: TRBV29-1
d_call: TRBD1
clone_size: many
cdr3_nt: TGCAGCGTTGCCTCGGGACAGGGCAATGGCTACACCTTC
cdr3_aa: CSVASGQGNGYTF

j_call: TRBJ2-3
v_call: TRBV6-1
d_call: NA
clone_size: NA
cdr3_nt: TGTGCCAGCAGTGAGAGTACAGGGAATTGGGCAGATACGCAGTATTTT
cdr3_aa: CASSESTGNWADTQYF

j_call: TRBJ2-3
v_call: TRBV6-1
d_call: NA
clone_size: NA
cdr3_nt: TGTGCCAGCCGTGAGTCCCTTGGCACAGATACGCAGTATTTT
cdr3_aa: CASRESLGTDTQYF

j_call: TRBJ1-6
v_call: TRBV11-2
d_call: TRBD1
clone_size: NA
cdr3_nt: TGTGCCAGCAGCTGGGGACAGGTTGGAAATTCACCCCTCCACTTT
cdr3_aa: CASSWGQVGNSPLHF

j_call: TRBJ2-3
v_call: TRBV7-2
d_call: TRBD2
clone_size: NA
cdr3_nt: TGTGCCAGCAGCCCTATAGCGGGGCTTAGCACAGATACGCAGTATTTT
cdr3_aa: CASSPIAGLSTDTQYF

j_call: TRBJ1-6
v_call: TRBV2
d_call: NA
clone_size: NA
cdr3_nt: TGTGCCAGCAGTGCCCAGGGAAGTTCACCCCTCCACTTT
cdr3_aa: CASSAQGSSPLHF

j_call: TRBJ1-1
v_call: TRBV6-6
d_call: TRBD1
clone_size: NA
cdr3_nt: TGTGCCAGCAGTTCCGAGGGGGCCTCTGAAGCTTTCTTT
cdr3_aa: CASSSEGASEAFF

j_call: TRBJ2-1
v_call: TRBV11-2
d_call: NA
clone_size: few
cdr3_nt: TGTGCCAGCAGCCCCAAGCGGGCCAAGCTCTCCTACAATGAGCAGTTCTTC
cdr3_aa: CASSPKRAKLSYNEQFF

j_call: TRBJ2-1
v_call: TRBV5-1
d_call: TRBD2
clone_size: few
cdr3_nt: TGCGCCAGCAGCCTCTCTCTAGCGGGAAGGTACAATGAGCAGTTCTTC
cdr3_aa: CASSLSLAGRYNEQFF

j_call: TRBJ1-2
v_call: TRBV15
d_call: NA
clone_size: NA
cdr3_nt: TGTGCCACCAGCACCGGGGACATCCCTCGGGGCTACACCTTC
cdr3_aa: CATSTGDIPRGYTF

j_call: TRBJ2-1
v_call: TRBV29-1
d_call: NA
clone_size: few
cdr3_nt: TGCAGCACCGTACAGGGACGGCGAGGTAGTGAGCAGTTCTTC
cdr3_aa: CSTVQGRRGSEQFF

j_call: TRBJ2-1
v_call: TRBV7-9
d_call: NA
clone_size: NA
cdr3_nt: TGTGCCAGCAGCTCTGCCATGGTGGGGCAGTTCTTC
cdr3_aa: CASSSAMVGQFF

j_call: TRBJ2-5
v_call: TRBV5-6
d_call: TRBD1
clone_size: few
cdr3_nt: TGTGCCAGCAGCTTGGTTGCGGACAGGGTTCTGGAGACCCAGTACTTC
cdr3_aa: CASSLVADRVLETQYF

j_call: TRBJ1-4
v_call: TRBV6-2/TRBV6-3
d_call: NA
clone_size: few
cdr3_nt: TGTGCCAGCAGTTACTCGACCTACGGGGGATTTGAAAAACTGTTTTTT
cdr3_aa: CASSYSTYGGFEKLFF

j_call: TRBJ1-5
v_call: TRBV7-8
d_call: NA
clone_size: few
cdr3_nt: TGTGCCAGCAGCCCTACTACAGGGTTAGGCAATCAGCCCCAGCATTTT
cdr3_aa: CASSPTTGLGNQPQHF

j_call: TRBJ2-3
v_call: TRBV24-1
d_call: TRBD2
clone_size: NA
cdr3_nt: TGTGCCACCAGTGATCTCGGCGGGGGAAGCACAGATACGCAGTATTTT
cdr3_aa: CATSDLGGGSTDTQYF

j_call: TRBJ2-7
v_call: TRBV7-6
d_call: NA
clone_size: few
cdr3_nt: TGTGCCAGCAGCTTAGCTAGGGACTTCTCCTACGAGCAGTACTTC
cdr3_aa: CASSLARDFSYEQYF

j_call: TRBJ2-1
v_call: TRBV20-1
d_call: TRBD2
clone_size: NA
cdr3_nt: TGCAGTGCTTCTCAGACTAGCGGGGCTGAGCAGTTCTTC
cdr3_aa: CSASQTSGAEQFF

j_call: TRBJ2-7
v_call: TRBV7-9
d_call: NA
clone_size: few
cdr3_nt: TGTGCCAGCGCCGGGGGTTCCTACGAGCAGTACTTC
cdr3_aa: CASAGGSYEQYF

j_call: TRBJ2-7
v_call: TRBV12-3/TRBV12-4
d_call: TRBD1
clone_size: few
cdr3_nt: TGTGCCAGCAGTTTTCGGACAGGATTGTACGAGCAGTACTTC
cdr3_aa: CASSFRTGLYEQYF

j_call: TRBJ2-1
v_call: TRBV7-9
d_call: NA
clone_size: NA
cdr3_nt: TGTGCCAGCAGCTCACCCGAGGGACATTACAATGAGCAGTTCTTC
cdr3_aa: CASSSPEGHYNEQFF

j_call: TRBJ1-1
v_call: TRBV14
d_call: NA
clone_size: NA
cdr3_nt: TGTGCCAGCAGCCTTCAGAGGACAGACTTGAACACTGAAGCTTTCTTT
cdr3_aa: CASSLQRTDLNTEAFF

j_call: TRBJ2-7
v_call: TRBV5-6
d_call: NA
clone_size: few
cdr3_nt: TGTGCCAGCAGCCGCTCCGGGGCCTCCTACGAGCAGTACTTC
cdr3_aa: CASSRSGASYEQYF

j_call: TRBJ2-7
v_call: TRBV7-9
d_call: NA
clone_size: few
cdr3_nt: TGTGCCAGCAGCCAAGGCGGTCCGATCGGGTACGAGCAGTACTTC
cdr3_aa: CASSQGGPIGYEQYF

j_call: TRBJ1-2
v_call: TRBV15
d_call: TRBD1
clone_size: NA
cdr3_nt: TGTGCCACCAGCACCCGGACAGGCTATGGCTACACCTTC
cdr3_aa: CATSTRTGYGYTF

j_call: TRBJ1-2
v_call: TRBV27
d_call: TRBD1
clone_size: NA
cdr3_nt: TGTGCCAGCAGTCGCGGCCGGGACAGGGGTGGCTACACCTTC
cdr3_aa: CASSRGRDRGGYTF

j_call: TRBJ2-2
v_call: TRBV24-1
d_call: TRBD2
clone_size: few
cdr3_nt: TGTGCCACCAGTATGTTAGGGACTAGCGGGACCGCGAACACCGGGGAGCTGTTTTTT
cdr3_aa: CATSMLGTSGTANTGELFF